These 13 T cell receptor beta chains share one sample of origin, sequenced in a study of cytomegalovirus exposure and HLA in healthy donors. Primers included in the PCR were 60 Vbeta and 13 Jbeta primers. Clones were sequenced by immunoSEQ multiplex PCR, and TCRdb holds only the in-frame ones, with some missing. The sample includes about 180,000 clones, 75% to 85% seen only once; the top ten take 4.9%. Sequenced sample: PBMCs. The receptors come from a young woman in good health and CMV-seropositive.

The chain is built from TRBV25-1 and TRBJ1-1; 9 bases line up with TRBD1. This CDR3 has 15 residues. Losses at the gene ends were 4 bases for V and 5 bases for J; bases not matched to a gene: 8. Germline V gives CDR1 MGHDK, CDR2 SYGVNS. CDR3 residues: CASSALGQGKTEAFF. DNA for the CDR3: TGTGCCAGCAGTGCCCTCGGACAGGGGAAAACTGAAGCTTTCTTT.

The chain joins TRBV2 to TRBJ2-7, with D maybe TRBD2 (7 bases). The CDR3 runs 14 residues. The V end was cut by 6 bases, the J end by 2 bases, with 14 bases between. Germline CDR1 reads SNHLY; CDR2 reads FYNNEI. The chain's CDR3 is CASRGGPWTYEQYF. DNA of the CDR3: TGTGCCAGCAGGGGGGGGCCCTGGACCTACGAGCAGTACTTC.

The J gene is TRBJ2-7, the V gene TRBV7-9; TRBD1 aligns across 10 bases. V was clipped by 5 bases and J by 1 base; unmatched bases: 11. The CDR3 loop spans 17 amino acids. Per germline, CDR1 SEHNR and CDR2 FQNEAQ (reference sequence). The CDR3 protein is CASSPRRVGQGSYEQYF. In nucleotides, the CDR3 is TGTGCCAGCAGCCCACGACGTGTGGGACAGGGGTCCTACGAGCAGTACTTC.

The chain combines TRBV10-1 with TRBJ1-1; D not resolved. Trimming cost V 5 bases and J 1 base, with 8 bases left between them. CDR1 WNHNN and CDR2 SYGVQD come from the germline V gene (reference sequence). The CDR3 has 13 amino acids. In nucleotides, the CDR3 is TGCGCCAGCAGTCAAAGCCGGAACACTGAAGCTTTCTTT. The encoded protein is CASSQSRNTEAFF.

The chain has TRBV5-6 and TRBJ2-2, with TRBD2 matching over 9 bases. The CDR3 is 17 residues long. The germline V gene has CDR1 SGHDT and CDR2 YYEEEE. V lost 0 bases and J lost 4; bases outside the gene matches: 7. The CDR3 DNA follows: TGTGCCAGCAGCTTGGGTCTAGCGGGGACAAGCACCGGGGAGCTGTTTTTT. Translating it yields CASSLGLAGTSTGELFF.

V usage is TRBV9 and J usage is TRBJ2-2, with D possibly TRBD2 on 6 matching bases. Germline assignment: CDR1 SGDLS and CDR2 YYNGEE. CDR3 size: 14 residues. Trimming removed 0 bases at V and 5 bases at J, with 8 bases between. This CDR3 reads CASSVGGGTGELFF. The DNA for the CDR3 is TGTGCCAGCAGCGTAGGGGGAGGAACCGGGGAGCTGTTTTTT.

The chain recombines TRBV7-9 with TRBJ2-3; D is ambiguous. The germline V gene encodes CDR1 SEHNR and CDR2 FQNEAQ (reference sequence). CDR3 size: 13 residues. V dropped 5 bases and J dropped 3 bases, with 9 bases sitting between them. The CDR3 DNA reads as TGTGCCAGCAGCCCGAGAACTACAGATACGCAGTATTTT. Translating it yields CASSPRTTDTQYF. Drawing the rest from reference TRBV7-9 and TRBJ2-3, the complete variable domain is DTGVSQNPRHKITKRGQNVTFRCDPISEHNRLYWYRQTLGQGPEFLTYFQNEAQLEKSRLLSDRFSAERPKGSFSTLEIQRTEQGDSAMYLCASSPRTTDTQYFGPGTRLTVL.

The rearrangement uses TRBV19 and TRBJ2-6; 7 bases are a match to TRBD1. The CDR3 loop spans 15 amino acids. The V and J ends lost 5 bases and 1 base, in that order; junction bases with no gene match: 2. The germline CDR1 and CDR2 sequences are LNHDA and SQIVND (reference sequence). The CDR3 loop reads CASSSTGSGANVLTF. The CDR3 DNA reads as TGTGCCAGTAGTTCGACAGGGTCTGGGGCCAACGTCCTGACTTTC. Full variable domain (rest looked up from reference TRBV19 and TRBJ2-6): DGGITQSPKYLFRKEGQNVTLSCEQNLNHDAMYWYRQDPGQGLRLIYYSQIVNDFQKGDIAEGYSVSREKKESFPLTVTSAQKNPTAFYLCASSSTGSGANVLTFGAGSRLTVL.

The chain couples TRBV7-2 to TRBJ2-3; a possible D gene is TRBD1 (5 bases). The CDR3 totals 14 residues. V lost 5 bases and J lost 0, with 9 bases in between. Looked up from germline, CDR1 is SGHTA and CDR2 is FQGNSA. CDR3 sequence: CASSIQGSTDTQYF. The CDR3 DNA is TGTGCCAGCAGCATCCAGGGTAGCACAGATACGCAGTATTTT.

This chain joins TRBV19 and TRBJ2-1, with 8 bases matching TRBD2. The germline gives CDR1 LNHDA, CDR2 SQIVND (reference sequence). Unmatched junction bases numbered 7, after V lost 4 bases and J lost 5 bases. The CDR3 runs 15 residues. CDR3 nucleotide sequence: TGTGCCAGTAGTACCTCAAGCGGGGGACACAATGAGCAGTTCTTC. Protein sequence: CASSTSSGGHNEQFF.

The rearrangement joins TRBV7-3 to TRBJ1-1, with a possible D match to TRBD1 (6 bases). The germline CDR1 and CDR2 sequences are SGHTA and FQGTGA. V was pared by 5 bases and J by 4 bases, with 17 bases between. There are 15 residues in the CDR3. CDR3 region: CASSPLGGGATEAFF. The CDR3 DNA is TGTGCCAGCAGCCCATTAGGCGGGGGGGCCACTGAAGCTTTCTTT. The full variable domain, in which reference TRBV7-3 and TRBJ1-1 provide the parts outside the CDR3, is GAGVSQTPSNKVTEKGKYVELRCDPISGHTALYWYRQSLGQGPEFLIYFQGTGAADDSGLPNDRFFAVRPEGSVSTLKIQRTERGDSAVYLCASSPLGGGATEAFFGQGTRLTVV.

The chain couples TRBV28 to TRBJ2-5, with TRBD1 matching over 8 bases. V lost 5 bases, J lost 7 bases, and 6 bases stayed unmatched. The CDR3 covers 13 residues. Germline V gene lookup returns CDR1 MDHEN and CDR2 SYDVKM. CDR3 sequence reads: CASSTGQGVTQYF. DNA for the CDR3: TGTGCCAGCAGTACAGGACAGGGAGTGACCCAGTACTTC.

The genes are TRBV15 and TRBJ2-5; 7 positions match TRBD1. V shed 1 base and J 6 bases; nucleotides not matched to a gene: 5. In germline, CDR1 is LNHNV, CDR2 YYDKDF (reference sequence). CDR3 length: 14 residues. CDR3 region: CATSRGQGLKTQYF. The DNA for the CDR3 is TGTGCCACCAGCAGAGGACAGGGCTTAAAGACCCAGTACTTC.